These 17 T cell receptor beta chains came from one sample sequenced in a study of CD8+CD57+ T cells in acquired aplastic anemia. The study profiled TCR beta VDJ and CDR3 using genomic DNA as template. TCRdb analysed the reads with MiXCR anew, one entry per CDR3 protein. The data hold under 200,000 distinct CDR3 sequences, with around 60% observed a single time. What was sequenced was sorted CD4+, CD8+, or CD8+CD57+ T cells (not recorded which) from PBMCs. All receptors come from a human donor in good health.

This clonotype has just one count. The CDR3 spells CSARDRGDQYF. DNA for the CDR3: TGCAGTGCTAGAGACAGGGGGGACCAGTACTTC. V and J are TRBV20-1 and TRBJ2-5; possible D gene TRBD1, 7 bases. V was pared by 0 bases and J by 10 bases, with 9 bases between. Germline V gene lookup returns CDR1 DFQATT and CDR2 SNEGSKA (reference sequence). The CDR3 length is 11 residues.

The genes are TRBV6-2 or TRBV6-3 and TRBJ2-5; D perhaps matches TRBD2 (5 bases). Germline V gene lookup returns CDR1 MNHEY and CDR2 SVGEGT. V lost 2 bases, J lost 4 bases, and 14 bases lay in between. CDR3 length: 15 residues. CDR3 in amino acids: CASSYIGGGGETQYF. The CDR3 region has the DNA TGTGCCAGCAGTTACATCGGCGGAGGAGGAGAGACCCAGTACTTC.

This clonotype has only a few counts. V and J are TRBV7-9 and TRBJ2-7, with TRBD1 identical over 7 bases. The trim removed 8 bases at V and 0 bases at J, leaving 7 bases unmatched. Looked up from germline, CDR1 is SEHNR and CDR2 is FQNEAQ (reference sequence). CDR3 length: 14 residues. CDR3 amino acids: CASAGGQYSYEQYF. The DNA of the CDR3 is TGTGCCAGCGCAGGGGGACAGTACTCCTACGAGCAGTACTTC.

This chain joins TRBV7-9 and TRBJ1-2, with D uncertain. Germline V gives CDR1 SEHNR, CDR2 FQNEAQ (reference sequence). The CDR3 is made up of 15 amino acids. Trimming removed 0 bases from V and 3 bases from J, with 11 bases in between. The CDR3 DNA follows: TGTGCCAGCAGCTTAGCGGCGACACCCTACTATGGCTACACCTTC. It yields the protein CASSLAATPYYGYTF.

The V and J genes are TRBV11-2 and TRBJ2-7; D gene ambiguous. CDR3 length equals 10 residues. Trimming took 5 bases from V and 6 from J, leaving 5 bases between them. Germline CDR1 reads SGHAT; CDR2 reads FQNNGV. The CDR3 is CASSALEQYF. CDR3 nucleotides: TGTGCCAGCAGCGCCCTCGAGCAGTACTTC.

This clonotype was seen many times. V and J are TRBV5-6 and TRBJ1-4, with TRBD1 as a possible D gene (6 bases). Germline assignment: CDR1 SGHDT and CDR2 YYEEEE. The CDR3 totals 15 residues. V shed 4 bases and J shed 6 bases, with 16 bases lying between them. CDR3 loop: CASSLTGSSHEKLFF. Here the CDR3 DNA reads TGTGCCAGCAGCCTCACAGGGAGTTCCCATGAAAAACTGTTTTTT. The full variable domain, rest sourced from reference TRBV5-6 and TRBJ1-4, is DAGVTQSPTHLIKTRGQQVTLRCSPKSGHDTVSWYQQALGQGPQFIFQYYEEEERQRGNFPDRFSGHQFPNYSSELNVNALLLGDSALYLCASSLTGSSHEKLFFGSGTQLSVL.

The chain joins TRBV2 to TRBJ1-2; tentative D call: TRBD1 (6 bases). The V end was cut by 0 bases, the J end by 7 bases, with 15 bases between. CDR3 length: 15 residues. CDR1 is SNHLY and CDR2 is FYNNEI in the germline V gene. The DNA for the CDR3 is TGTGCCAGCAGTGAAGCGCAAGGGGGTGGGGTTGGCTACACCTTC. It specifies CASSEAQGGGVGYTF.

The chain employs TRBV19 and TRBJ2-5, with 10 nucleotides matching TRBD2. After removal of 3 bases from V and 5 bases from J, the junction contained 15 bases not matched to a gene. This CDR3 comprises 18 residues. Looked up from germline, CDR1 is LNHDA and CDR2 is SQIVND (reference sequence). The CDR3 coding sequence is TGTGCCAGTAGTATCAAAGATATCGGGGCTAGCGGGAGTGAGACCCAGTACTTC. This encodes CASSIKDIGASGSETQYF.

This clonotype was counted at least ten times. The chain's CDR3 is CASSDGTGGTDTQYF. DNA of the CDR3: TGTGCCAGCAGTGACGGCACAGGGGGCACAGATACGCAGTATTTT. The gene calls are TRBV6-4 and TRBJ2-3; 7 nucleotides align to TRBD1. Germline assignment: CDR1 MRHNA and CDR2 SNTAGT. J was trimmed by 1 base and V by 2 bases; bases with no gene match: 3. The CDR3 length is 15 residues.

In this sample, this clonotype turned up a few times. This sequence joins TRBV15 and TRBJ2-7, with D possibly being TRBD1 (6 bases). V was clipped by 2 bases and J by 0 bases, with 8 bases between them. The CDR3 sequence is 14 residues long. CDR1 and CDR2 from the germline V gene are LNHNV and YYDKDF (reference sequence). CDR3 residues: CATSRYRDSYEQYF. The CDR3 coding sequence is TGTGCCACCAGCAGATACAGGGACTCCTACGAGCAGTACTTC.

This clonotype was observed a handful of times. This CDR3 reads CASSYYSLDRERGSYNEQFF. The DNA for the CDR3 is TGTGCCAGCAGTTATTATTCCTTGGACAGGGAAAGAGGCTCCTACAATGAGCAGTTCTTC. This chain connects TRBV6-6 to TRBJ2-1; 8 positions agree with TRBD1. The CDR3 has 20 residues. CDR1 is MNHNY and CDR2 is SVGAGI in the germline V gene (reference sequence). Trimming at V came to 3 bases and at J to 0 bases, leaving 16 bases not matched to a gene.

This chain joins TRBV19 and TRBJ1-2; maybe TRBD1 (5 bases). Trimming cost V 1 base and J 0 bases, with 9 bases left between them. Germline lookup yields CDR1 LNHDA and CDR2 SQIVND (reference sequence). The CDR3 covers 15 residues. CDR3 loop: CASSIGGLANYGYTF. As DNA, the CDR3 is TGTGCCAGTAGTATAGGGGGACTAGCTAACTATGGCTACACCTTC.

This sequence joins TRBV29-1 and TRBJ2-2; 9 bases agree with TRBD1. Germline V gene lookup returns CDR1 SQVTM and CDR2 ANQGSEA. This CDR3 region has 14 residues. Unmatched junction bases numbered 0, after V lost 4 bases and J lost 0 bases. The CDR3 nucleotides read TGCAGCGTTGGGACAGGGGCGAACACCGGGGAGCTGTTTTTT. Translation: CSVGTGANTGELFF.

This clonotype was detected a few times. This chain links TRBV20-1 with TRBJ2-5, with a possible D match to TRBD1 (6 bases). The CDR3 runs to 12 residues. V was pared by 4 bases and J by 5 bases, with 11 bases between. Germline V lookup: CDR1 DFQATT, CDR2 SNEGSKA (reference sequence). The CDR3 reads CSAIDRLETQYF. DNA of the CDR3: TGCAGTGCTATAGACAGGCTTGAGACCCAGTACTTC.

This clonotype appeared a few times. The CDR3 DNA reads as TGTGCCATCAGTGACGGAAACTATGGCTACACCTTC. Residues: CAISDGNYGYTF. The chain combines TRBV10-3 with TRBJ1-2; D gene ambiguous. This CDR3 has 12 residues. The ends were cut back, 3 bases at V and 2 bases at J, with 4 bases in the middle. Per the germline V gene, CDR1 is ENHRY and CDR2 is SYGVKD.

This clonotype was observed at least ten times. This rearrangement joins TRBV7-9 to TRBJ1-3; D ambiguous. The CDR3 loop spans 15 amino acids. Trimming shortened V by 0 bases and J by 0 bases, and 6 bases separated the two germline ends. Germline CDR1 is SEHNR and CDR2 is FQNEAQ (reference sequence). The CDR3 reads CASSLAPGSGNTIYF. The DNA for the CDR3 is TGTGCCAGCAGCTTAGCCCCAGGCTCTGGAAACACCATATATTTT.

V and J are TRBV15 and TRBJ2-5; 8 nucleotides line up with TRBD1. The CDR3 consists of 15 residues. J was trimmed by 7 bases and V by 4 bases; bases with no gene match: 11. Per germline, CDR1 LNHNV and CDR2 YYDKDF (reference sequence). The CDR3 bases are TGTGCCACCAGCACTTTAACAGGGGGTGTCGTGACCCAGTACTTC. This encodes CATSTLTGGVVTQYF.